This TCR beta chain was recovered during a study of Graves' ophthalmopathy and Graves' hyperthyroidism. Study-wide context: Absence of ophthalmopathy within 18 months of follow-up defined stable hyperthyroidism.

Amplification of TCR beta CDR3 regions used RNA transcripts. HTBI primers were used in a first-round RT-PCR, which preceded a second-round multiplex PCR. TCRdb ran MiXCR on the multiplex PCR reads and lists one entry per CDR3 protein. Among around 1,200,000 distinct CDR3 sequences listed, about 36% were seen once. As concerns this clonotype: Its target is unknown.

Newly diagnosed hyperthyroidism donors, aged 18 to 65, duration under 2 months. Uncontrolled infections, pregnancy, lactation or other autoimmune diseases led to patient exclusion. The CDR3 sequence is 16 residues long. Unmatched junction bases numbered 11, after V lost 5 bases and J lost 4 bases. General study results and limits: The majority of expanded thyroid clonotypes above 0.001 frequency also occurred in blood.

The chain links TRBV12-3 or TRBV12-4 to TRBJ1-3, with 7 bases lining up with TRBD1. This receptor was taken from an adult man with Graves' hyperthyroidism. The sequenced sample consisted of peripheral blood or thyroid tissue (not recorded which). CDR3 DNA sequence: TGTGCCAGCAGTCCCAGGGGCAGGGGGTTAGGAAACACCATATATTTT. It specifies CASSPRGRGLGNTIYF.